This T cell receptor (beta chain) appears in the sequencing data of a study of T cell repertoires in cytomegalovirus infection. Study-level background: CMV infection and matching HLA type were both indicated by public TCR beta signatures. Study observations and caveats: Identification of carriers of CMV plus the relevant HLA was achieved through cumulative public TCR beta family frequency.

This clonotype was observed a handful of times. Its antigen is not identified. A single record per CDR3 protein comes from TCRdb applying MiXCR to the reads. This table holds roughly 920,000 distinct CDR3 sequences, roughly 30% found once. Source: cultured CD8+ T cells from PBMCs, taken from culture after CMV antigen stimulation. This receptor was taken from a human donor in good health (CMV status not recorded). Some clones in this sample may be carry-over from other donors' samples.

The CDR3 bases are TGTGCCATCAGTGGGCTAAGGGACAGTAGCACAGATACGCAGTATTTT. It translates to CAISGLRDSSTDTQYF. The chain carries TRBV10-3 and TRBJ2-3; 7 positions match TRBD1. The CDR3 is 16 residues long. The V gene end was trimmed by 4 bases and the J gene end by 0 bases; junction bases not matched to a gene: 7. Germline V gene data show CDR1 as ENHRY and CDR2 as SYGVKD.